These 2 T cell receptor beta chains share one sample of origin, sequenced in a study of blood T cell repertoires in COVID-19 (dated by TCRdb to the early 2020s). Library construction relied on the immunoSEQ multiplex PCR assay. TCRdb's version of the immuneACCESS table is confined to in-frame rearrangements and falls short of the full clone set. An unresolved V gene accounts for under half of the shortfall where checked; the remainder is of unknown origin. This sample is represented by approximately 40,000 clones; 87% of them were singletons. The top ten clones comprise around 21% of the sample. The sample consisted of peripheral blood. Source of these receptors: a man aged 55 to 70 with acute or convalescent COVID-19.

The CDR3 here is CSAGGVNTEAFF. The CDR3, as DNA: TGCAGCGCGGGCGGAGTAAACACTGAAGCTTTCTTT. The rearrangement links TRBV29-1 to TRBJ1-1; D uncertain. This CDR3 has 12 residues. The V end lost 7 bases, the J end lost 2 bases, and 11 bases lay between the germline ends. Germline CDR1 SQVTM, CDR2 ANQGSEA.

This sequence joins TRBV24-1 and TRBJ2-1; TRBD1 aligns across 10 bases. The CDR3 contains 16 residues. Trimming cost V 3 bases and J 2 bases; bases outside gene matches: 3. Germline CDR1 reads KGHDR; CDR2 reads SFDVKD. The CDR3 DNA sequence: TGTGCCACCAGTGATAAGGACAGGGGGGCCTACAATGAGCAGTTCTTC. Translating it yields CATSDKDRGAYNEQFF.